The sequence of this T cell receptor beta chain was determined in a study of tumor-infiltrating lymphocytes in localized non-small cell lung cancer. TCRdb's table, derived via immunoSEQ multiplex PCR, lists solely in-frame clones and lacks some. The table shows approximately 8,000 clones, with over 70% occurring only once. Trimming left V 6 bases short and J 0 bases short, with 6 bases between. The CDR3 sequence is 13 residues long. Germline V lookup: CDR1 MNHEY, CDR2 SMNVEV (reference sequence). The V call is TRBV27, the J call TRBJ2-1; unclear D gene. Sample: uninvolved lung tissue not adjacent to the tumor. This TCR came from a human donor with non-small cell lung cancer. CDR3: CASRGYSYNEQFF. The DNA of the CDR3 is TGTGCCAGCAGGGGGTACTCCTACAATGAGCAGTTCTTC.